The present T cell receptor (beta chain) was sequenced within a study of CD8 T cells in Susac syndrome. Reverse transcription used about 0.45 to 1 ug RNA and random hexamers. Each CDR3 protein is one row after TCRdb ran MiXCR on the immunoSEQ multiplex PCR reads. This sample has 100,000 to 150,000 distinct CDR3 sequences, with around 95% found just once. The CDR3 loop spans 16 amino acids. Looked up from germline, CDR1 is MGHRA and CDR2 is YSYEKL. Trimming removed 1 base from V and 1 base from J, with 8 bases in between. The sample was CD4+ T cells from PBMCs. This TCR derives from a human donor in good health. The chain joins TRBV4-1 to TRBJ2-6; the D gene could be TRBD1 or TRBD2 (5 bases each). CDR3 nucleotides: TGCGCCAGCAGCCAAGTTTGGGGGTCTGGGGCCAACGTCCTGACTTTC. This sequence encodes CASSQVWGSGANVLTF.